This T cell receptor beta chain is from a study of a mutant IDH1 vaccine in newly diagnosed glioma. Details on this clone: Its antigen is as yet unknown.

Germline V CDR1 and CDR2: MNHEY, SMNVEV (reference sequence). The length of the CDR3 is 15 residues. V shed 6 bases, J shed 4 bases, and the junction held 8 bases outside the gene matches. Sequencing was performed with immunoSEQ multiplex PCR; in TCRdb, only in-frame clones are kept and a portion is missing. The sample carries about 32,000 clones, around 78% recorded once. As to time point: week 11, during vaccination. Each dose delivered 300 ug of mutant IDH1 20-mer peptide subcutaneously with imiquimod. The V call is TRBV27, the J call TRBJ2-7; 11 bases are a match to TRBD2. The specimen was PBMCs, collected from a glioma patient whose treatment included an IDH1 peptide vaccine. This clonotype was obtained from a young man with glioma. The CDR3 protein is CASSAGLAGTYEQYF. For the CDR3, the DNA is TGTGCCAGCAGCGCAGGACTAGCGGGTACTTACGAGCAGTACTTC.